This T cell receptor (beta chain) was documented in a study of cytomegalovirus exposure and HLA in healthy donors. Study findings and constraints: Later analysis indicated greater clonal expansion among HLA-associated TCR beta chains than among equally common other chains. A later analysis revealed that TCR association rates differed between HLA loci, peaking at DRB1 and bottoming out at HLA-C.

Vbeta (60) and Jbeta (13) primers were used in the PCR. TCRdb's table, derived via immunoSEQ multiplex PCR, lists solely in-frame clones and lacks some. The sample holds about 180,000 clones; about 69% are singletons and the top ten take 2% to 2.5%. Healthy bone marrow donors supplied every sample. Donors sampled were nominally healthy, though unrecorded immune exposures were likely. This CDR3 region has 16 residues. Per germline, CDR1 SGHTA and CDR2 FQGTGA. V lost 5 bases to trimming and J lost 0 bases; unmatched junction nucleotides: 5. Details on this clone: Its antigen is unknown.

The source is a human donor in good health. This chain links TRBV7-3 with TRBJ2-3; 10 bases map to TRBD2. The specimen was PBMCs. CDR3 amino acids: CASSPVLAGSTDTQYF. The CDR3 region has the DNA TGTGCCAGCAGCCCGGTACTAGCGGGGAGCACAGATACGCAGTATTTT.